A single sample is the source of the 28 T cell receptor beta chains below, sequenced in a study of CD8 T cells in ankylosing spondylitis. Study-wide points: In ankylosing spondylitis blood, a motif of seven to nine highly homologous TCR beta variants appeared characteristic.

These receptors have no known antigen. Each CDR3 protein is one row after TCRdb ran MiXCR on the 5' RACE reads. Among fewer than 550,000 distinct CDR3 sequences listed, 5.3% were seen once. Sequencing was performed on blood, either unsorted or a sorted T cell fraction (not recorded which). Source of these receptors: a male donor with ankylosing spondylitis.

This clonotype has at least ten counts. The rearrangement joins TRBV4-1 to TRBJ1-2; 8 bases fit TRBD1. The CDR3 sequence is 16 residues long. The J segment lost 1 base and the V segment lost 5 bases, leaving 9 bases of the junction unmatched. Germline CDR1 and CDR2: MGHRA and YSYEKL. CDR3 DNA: TGCGCCAGCAGCTCCCTTTGGACAGGGCATAACTATGGCTACACCTTC. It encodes CASSSLWTGHNYGYTF.

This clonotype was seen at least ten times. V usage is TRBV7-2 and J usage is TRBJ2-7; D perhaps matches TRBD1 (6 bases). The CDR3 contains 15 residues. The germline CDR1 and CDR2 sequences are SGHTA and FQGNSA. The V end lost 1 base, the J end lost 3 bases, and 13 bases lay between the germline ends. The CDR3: CASSLGGPSIYEQYF. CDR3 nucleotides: TGTGCCAGCAGCTTAGGGGGGCCCTCAATCTACGAGCAGTACTTC.

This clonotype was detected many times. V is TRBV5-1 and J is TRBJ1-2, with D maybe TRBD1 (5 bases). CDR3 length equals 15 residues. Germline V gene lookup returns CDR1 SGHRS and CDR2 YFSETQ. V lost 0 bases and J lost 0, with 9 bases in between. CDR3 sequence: CASSLGGAANYGYTF. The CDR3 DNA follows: TGCGCCAGCAGCTTGGGTGGGGCCGCTAACTATGGCTACACCTTC. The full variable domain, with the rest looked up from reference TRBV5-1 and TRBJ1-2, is KAGVTQTPRYLIKTRGQQVTLSCSPISGHRSVSWYQQTPGQGLQFLFEYFSETQRNKGNFPGRFSGRQFSNSRSEMNVSTLELGDSALYLCASSLGGAANYGYTFGSGTRLTVV.

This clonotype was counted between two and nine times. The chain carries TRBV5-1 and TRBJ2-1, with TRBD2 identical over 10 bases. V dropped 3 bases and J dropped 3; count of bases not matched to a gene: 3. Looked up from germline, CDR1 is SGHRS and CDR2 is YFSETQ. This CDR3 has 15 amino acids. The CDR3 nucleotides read TGCGCCAGCAGCTCTAGCGGGAGCTACTACAATGAGCAGTTCTTC. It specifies CASSSSGSYYNEQFF.

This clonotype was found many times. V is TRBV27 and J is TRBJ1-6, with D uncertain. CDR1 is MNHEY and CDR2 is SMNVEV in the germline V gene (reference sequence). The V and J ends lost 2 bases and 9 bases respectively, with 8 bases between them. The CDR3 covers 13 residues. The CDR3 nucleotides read TGTGCCAGCAGTTTAGTGGGCGCTTCACCCCTCCACTTT. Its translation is CASSLVGASPLHF.

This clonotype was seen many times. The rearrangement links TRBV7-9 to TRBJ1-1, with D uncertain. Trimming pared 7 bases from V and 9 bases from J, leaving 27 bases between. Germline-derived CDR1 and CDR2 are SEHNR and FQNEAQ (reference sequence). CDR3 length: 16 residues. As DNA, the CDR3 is TGTGCCAGCACCTTTTTTCTCCCCGGGCCGGCCATCCAAGCTTTCTTT. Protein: CASTFFLPGPAIQAFF. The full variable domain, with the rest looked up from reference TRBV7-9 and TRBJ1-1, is DTGVSQNPRHKITKRGQNVTFRCDPISEHNRLYWYRQTLGQGPEFLTYFQNEAQLEKSRLLSDRFSAERPKGSFSTLEIQRTEQGDSAMYLCASTFFLPGPAIQAFFGQGTRLTVV.

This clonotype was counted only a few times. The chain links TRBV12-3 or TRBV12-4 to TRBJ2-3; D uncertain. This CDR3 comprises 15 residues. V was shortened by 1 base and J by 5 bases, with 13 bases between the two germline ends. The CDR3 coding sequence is TGTGCCAGCAGTTTAGGCAGGCTAGTCGGAGATACGCAGTATTTT. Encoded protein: CASSLGRLVGDTQYF.

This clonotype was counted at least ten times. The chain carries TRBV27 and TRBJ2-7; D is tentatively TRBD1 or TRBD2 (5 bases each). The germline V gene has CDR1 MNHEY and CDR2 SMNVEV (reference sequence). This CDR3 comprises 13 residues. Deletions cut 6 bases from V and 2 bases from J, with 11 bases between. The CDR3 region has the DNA TGTGCCAGCAGGGGGACGTCAACCTACGAGCAGTACTTC. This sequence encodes CASRGTSTYEQYF.

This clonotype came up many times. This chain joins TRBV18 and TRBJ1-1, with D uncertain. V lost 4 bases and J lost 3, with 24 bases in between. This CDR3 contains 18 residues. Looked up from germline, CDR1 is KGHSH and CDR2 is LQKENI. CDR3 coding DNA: TGTGCCAGCTCACAGATCAGGCAGGCAAATGATAAAGACACTGAAGCTTTCTTT. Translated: CASSQIRQANDKDTEAFF.

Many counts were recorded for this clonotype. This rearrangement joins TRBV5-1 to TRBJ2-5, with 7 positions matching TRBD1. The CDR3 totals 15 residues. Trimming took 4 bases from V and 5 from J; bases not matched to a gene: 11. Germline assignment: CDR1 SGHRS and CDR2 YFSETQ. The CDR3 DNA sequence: TGCGCCAGCAGCCTGGAGACAGGGTCTTGGGAGACCCAGTACTTC. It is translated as CASSLETGSWETQYF.

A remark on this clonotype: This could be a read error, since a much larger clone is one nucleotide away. CDR3 amino acids: CSASGNLNDQFF. The CDR3 DNA follows: TGCAGTGCTAGCGGAAACCTCAATGACCAGTTCTTC. The rearrangement links TRBV20-1 to TRBJ2-1; D remains ambiguous. This CDR3 is built from 12 residues. Germline V lookup: CDR1 DFQATT, CDR2 SNEGSKA (reference sequence).

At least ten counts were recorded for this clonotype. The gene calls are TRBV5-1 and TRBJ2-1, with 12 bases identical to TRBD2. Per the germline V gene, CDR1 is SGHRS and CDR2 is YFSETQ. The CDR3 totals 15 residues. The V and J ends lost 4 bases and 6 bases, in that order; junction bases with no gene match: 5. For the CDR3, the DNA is TGCGCCAGCAGCCCTAGCGGGAGGGCCTTCAATGAGCAGTTCTTC. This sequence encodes CASSPSGRAFNEQFF. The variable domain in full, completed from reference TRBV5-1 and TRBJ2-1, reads KAGVTQTPRYLIKTRGQQVTLSCSPISGHRSVSWYQQTPGQGLQFLFEYFSETQRNKGNFPGRFSGRQFSNSRSEMNVSTLELGDSALYLCASSPSGRAFNEQFFGPGTRLTVL.

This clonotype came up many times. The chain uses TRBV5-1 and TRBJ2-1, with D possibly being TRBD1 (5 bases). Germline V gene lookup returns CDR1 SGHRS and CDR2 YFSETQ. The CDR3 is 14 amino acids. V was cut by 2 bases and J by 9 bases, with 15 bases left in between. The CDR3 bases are TGCGCCAGCAGCTTCCCCCTAGACAGTGGTGAGCAGTTCTTC. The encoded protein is CASSFPLDSGEQFF.

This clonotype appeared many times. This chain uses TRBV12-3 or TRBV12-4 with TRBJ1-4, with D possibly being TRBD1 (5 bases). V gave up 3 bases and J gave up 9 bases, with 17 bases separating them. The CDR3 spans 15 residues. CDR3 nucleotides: TGTGCCAGCAGTTTTTCCGGGGGAGTAATGAAAAAACTGTTTTTT. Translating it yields CASSFSGGVMKKLFF.

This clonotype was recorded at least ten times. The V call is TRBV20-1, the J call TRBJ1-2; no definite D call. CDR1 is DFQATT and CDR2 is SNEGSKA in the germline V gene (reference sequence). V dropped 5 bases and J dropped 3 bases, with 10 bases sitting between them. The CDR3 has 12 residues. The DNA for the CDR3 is TGCAGTGCTCTTGACGGGCACTATGGCTACACCTTC. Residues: CSALDGHYGYTF.

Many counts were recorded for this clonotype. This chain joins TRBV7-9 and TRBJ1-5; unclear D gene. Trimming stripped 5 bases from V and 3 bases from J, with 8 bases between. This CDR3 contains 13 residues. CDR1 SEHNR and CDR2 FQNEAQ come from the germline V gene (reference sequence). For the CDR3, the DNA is TGTGCCAGCAGCAACGGGGACAATCAGCCCCAGCATTTT. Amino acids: CASSNGDNQPQHF.

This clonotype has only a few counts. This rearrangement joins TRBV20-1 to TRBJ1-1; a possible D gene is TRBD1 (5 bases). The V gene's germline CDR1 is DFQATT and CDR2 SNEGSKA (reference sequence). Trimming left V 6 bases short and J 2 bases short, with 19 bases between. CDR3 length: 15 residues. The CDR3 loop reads CSAPNPGRQNTEAFF. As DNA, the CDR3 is TGCAGTGCACCAAACCCGGGACGGCAAAACACTGAAGCTTTCTTT.

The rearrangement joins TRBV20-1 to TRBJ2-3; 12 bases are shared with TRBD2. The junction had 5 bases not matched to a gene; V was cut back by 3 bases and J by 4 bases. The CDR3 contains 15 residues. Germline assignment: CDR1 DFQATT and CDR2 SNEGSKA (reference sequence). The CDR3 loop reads CSASLAGGPPDTQYF. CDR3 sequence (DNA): TGCAGTGCTAGTCTAGCGGGAGGGCCCCCAGATACGCAGTATTTT.

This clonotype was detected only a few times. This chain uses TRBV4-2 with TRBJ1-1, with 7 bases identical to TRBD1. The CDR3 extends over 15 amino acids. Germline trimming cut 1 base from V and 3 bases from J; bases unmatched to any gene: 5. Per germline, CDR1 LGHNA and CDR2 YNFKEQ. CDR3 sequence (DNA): TGTGCCAGCAGCCAAGGCAAACAGGGGTACACTGAAGCTTTCTTT. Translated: CASSQGKQGYTEAFF.

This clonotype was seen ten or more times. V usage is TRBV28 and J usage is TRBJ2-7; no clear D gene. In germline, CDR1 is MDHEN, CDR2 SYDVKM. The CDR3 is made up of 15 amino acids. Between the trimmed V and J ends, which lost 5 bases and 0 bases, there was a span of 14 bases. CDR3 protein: CASSIGIFRSYEQYF. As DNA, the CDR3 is TGTGCCAGCAGTATAGGAATTTTTCGCTCCTACGAGCAGTACTTC.

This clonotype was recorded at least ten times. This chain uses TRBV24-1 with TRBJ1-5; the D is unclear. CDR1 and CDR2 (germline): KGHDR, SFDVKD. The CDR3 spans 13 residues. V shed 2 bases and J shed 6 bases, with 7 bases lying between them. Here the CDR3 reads CATSDWGGQPQHF. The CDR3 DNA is TGTGCCACCAGTGATTGGGGAGGTCAGCCCCAGCATTTT.

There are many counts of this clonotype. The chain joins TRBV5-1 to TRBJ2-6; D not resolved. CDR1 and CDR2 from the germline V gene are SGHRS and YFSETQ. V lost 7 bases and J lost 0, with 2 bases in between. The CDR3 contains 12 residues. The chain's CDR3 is CASYSGANVLTF. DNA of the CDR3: TGCGCCAGCTACTCTGGGGCCAACGTCCTGACTTTC.

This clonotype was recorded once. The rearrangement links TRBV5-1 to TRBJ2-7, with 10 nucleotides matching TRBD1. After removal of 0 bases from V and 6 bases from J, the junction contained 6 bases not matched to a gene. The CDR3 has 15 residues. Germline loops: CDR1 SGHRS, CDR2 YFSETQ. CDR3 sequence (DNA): TGCGCCAGCAGCTTGGAGGGACAGGGGATCTCCGAGCAGTACTTC. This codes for CASSLEGQGISEQYF.

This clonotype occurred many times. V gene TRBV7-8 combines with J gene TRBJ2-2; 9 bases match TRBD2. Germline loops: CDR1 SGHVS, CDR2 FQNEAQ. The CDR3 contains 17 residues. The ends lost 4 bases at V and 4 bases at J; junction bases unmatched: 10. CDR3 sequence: CASSSRRSGSTTGELFF. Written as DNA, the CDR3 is TGTGCCAGCAGCTCGCGCCGTAGCGGGAGCACCACCGGGGAGCTGTTTTTT.

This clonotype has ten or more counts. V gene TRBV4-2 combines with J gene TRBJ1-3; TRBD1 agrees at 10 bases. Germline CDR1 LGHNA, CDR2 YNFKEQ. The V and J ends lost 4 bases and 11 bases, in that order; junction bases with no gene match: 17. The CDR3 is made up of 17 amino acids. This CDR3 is CASSRGQGPGHIGAIYF. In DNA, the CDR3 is TGTGCCAGCAGCCGGGGACAGGGGCCAGGACATATCGGGGCCATATATTTT.

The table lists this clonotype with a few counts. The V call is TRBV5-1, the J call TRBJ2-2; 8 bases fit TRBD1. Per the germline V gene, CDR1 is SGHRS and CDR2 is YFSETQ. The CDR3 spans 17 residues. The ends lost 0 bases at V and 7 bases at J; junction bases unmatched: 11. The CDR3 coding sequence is TGCGCCAGCAGCTTGGAACCCTCCAGGGGGCTTCTCGGGGAGCTGTTTTTT. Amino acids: CASSLEPSRGLLGELFF.

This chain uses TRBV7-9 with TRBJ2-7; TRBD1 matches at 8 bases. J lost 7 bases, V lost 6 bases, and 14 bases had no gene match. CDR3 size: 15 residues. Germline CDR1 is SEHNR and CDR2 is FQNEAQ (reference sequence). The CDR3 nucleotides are TGTGCCAGCAGTCATCCAAGACAGGGGTCGGAGGAGCAGTACTTC. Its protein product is CASSHPRQGSEEQYF.

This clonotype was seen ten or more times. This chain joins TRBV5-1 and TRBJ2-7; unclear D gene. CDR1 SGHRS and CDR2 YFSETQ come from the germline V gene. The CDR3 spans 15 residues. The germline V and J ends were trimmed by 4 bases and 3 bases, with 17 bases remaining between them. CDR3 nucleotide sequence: TGCGCCAGCAGCGACCTTCGAGGATTCGGCTACGAGCAGTACTTC. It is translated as CASSDLRGFGYEQYF.